One and the same sample provided the 8 T cell receptor beta chains below, sequenced in a study of cytomegalovirus exposure and HLA in healthy donors. Primers included in the PCR were 60 Vbeta and 13 Jbeta primers. Generated by immunoSEQ multiplex PCR, the TCRdb table keeps only in-frame clones and is missing some. The sample carries about 110,000 clones, roughly 80% recorded once. Sequenced material: PBMCs. These receptor sequences come from a man aged 30-40 years in good health and CMV-seropositive.

This sequence joins TRBV5-4 and TRBJ2-5, with 7 nucleotides matching TRBD2. This CDR3 comprises 14 residues. Germline CDR1 and CDR2: SGHNT and YYREEE (reference sequence). V shed 4 bases and J 5 bases; nucleotides not matched to a gene: 8. CDR3 in amino acids: CASSPSSGGETQYF. DNA of the CDR3: TGTGCCAGCAGCCCTTCTAGCGGAGGGGAGACCCAGTACTTC.

The V and J genes are TRBV11-3 and TRBJ2-1, with D perhaps matching TRBD2 (6 bases). V was clipped by 0 bases and J by 14 bases, with 29 bases between them. CDR3 length: 18 residues. Germline values: CDR1 SGHNT, CDR2 YENEEA. The CDR3 region has the DNA TGTGCCAGCAGCTTAGATTGGGGCGAGGAGGGAGTAGGATCCGGGAAGTTCTTC. Translated, it gives CASSLDWGEEGVGSGKFF.

The rearrangement joins TRBV5-1 to TRBJ2-3, with a possible D match to TRBD1 (6 bases). Deletions cut 6 bases from V and 2 bases from J, with 22 bases between. The CDR3 totals 17 residues. CDR1 is SGHRS and CDR2 is YFSETQ in the germline V gene. CDR3 in DNA: TGCGCCAGCACCTTTTCCGGGGCAGGGGTTGCCACAGATACGCAGTATTTT. As protein: CASTFSGAGVATDTQYF.

The V gene is TRBV7-9, the J gene TRBJ2-1, with 7 bases matching TRBD2. V trimming: 7 bases; J trimming: 2 bases; junction bases outside the gene matches: 8. From germline, CDR1 is SEHNR and CDR2 FQNEAQ (reference sequence). CDR3 length: 15 residues. The CDR3 region has the DNA TGTGCCAGCACCCCGCTAGCGGACCCCTACAATGAGCAGTTCTTC. It codes for CASTPLADPYNEQFF. Complete variable domain (other parts from reference TRBV7-9 and TRBJ2-1): DTGVSQNPRHKITKRGQNVTFRCDPISEHNRLYWYRQTLGQGPEFLTYFQNEAQLEKSRLLSDRFSAERPKGSFSTLEIQRTEQGDSAMYLCASTPLADPYNEQFFGPGTRLTVL.

The chain couples TRBV9 to TRBJ2-7, with a weak D call TRBD1 (5 bases). This CDR3 is built from 13 residues. V was pared by 3 bases and J by 4 bases, with 11 bases between. From germline, CDR1 is SGDLS and CDR2 YYNGEE. DNA for the CDR3: TGTGCCAGCAGCGGGACACCCACTTACGAGCAGTACTTC. As protein: CASSGTPTYEQYF. The complete variable domain, with remaining parts taken from reference TRBV9 and TRBJ2-7, reads DSGVTQTPKHLITATGQRVTLRCSPRSGDLSVYWYQQSLDQGLQFLIQYYNGEERAKGNILERFSAQQFPDLHSELNLSSLELGDSALYFCASSGTPTYEQYFGPGTRLTVT.

V gene TRBV4-1 combines with J gene TRBJ1-5; 8 positions match TRBD1. Germline CDR1 is MGHRA and CDR2 is YSYEKL. V dropped 2 bases and J dropped 6; count of bases not matched to a gene: 0. There are 13 residues in the CDR3. CDR3: CASSQQGAQPQHF. CDR3 sequence (DNA): TGCGCCAGCAGCCAACAGGGGGCTCAGCCCCAGCATTTT.

The CDR3 region is CASRALTEPNTEAFF. The CDR3 DNA reads TGTGCCAGCAGAGCTTTGACAGAACCGAACACTGAAGCTTTCTTT. The rearrangement joins TRBV6-1 to TRBJ1-1, with D perhaps TRBD1 (5 bases). Trimming shortened V by 6 bases and J by 1 base, and 15 bases separated the two germline ends. Germline-derived CDR1 and CDR2 are MNHNS and SASEGT. The CDR3 sequence is 15 residues long.

The chain uses TRBV2 and TRBJ2-7; 9 positions match TRBD1. CDR3 size: 15 residues. Germline V gene sequence: CDR1 SNHLY, CDR2 FYNNEI. V gave up 3 bases and J gave up 5 bases; unmatched junction bases: 8. The CDR3 DNA reads TGTGCCAGCAGTGACTCGGGACAGGGAGAAAACGAGCAGTACGTC. This gives the protein CASSDSGQGENEQYV.